Here is one TCR beta chain with its context. Its antigen specificity is not known. Base-call qualities are not available, and no considerably larger clone is one nucleotide away. These data come from a study of blood T cells in healthy people across ages (dated by TCRdb to between 2015 and 2016). About the full investigation: In model experiments, roughly one uniquely barcoded TCR beta cDNA molecule per two T cells was captured by template switching. The study measured age-related changes in TCR beta repertoire diversity using deep sequencing normalized with unique cDNA molecular identifiers. Four age groups were formed from the donors: young (average approximately 15 years), middle-aged (approximately 42), aged (roughly 58) and long-lived (82). The study analyzed two additional independent replicas of 1 million unique cDNA reads from the same blood draw for two donors, one aged 18 to 29 and one aged 80 or older.

Overall study outcomes, separate from this receptor: As age increased, observed TCR beta diversity per million T cells dropped in a roughly linear way, and a significant reduction was already evident by age about 36. The CMV infection status of donors was not known, potentially confounding age-related changes in expanded clonotypes. Compared with the aged group, the long-lived group had more naive CD4+ T cells, fewer expanded clones and increased TCR diversity, suggesting age selection. Total diversity estimates from one million sequenced T cells were considered lower bounds and underestimates. Conclusive comparison of naive and antigen-experienced compartments was prevented by the profiling of bulk unsorted PBMCs. A strong correlation was found between observed TCR beta diversity and the percentage of naive T cells measured by flow cytometry.

The library was generated by 5' RACE. Sequencing instrument: Illumina HiSeq 2500. A second PCR of about 6 to 12 cycles was performed with a sample-barcoded 5' primer and a J-beta primer mix. Each TCR beta cDNA molecule received a unique molecular identifier from a template-switch 5' adaptor carrying 12 random nucleotides. Each sample yielded at least 3 million CDR3-containing paired-end reads. First-strand cDNA was synthesized from all RNA with the Mint cDNA synthesis kit, primed by a TRBC-specific oligonucleotide. Following uracil-DNA glycosylase treatment, a first 18-cycle PCR with universal primers M1SS and BC2_uni_R was performed on all cDNA. Under the source paper's analysis protocol: Each sample was normalized by randomly selecting 1 million high-quality reads, each carrying a distinct molecular identifier. Instead of being binned into consensus sequences, reads with shared molecular identifiers were discarded. MiTCR, set to a Q25 quality threshold and the strictest error-elimination algorithm, was used for CDR3 identification, clonotype clustering and error correction. Lower-bound total TCR beta diversity was estimated with a nonparametric unseen species model using Euler transformation. The public reads were reanalyzed by TCRdb: fastp trimming at Q25, MiXCR alignment, in-frame beta chains only. Entries are consolidated by CDR3 protein sequence, retaining the most common genes and DNA. Clone size and V and J calls follow TCRdb, not the original study. The table for this sample lists around 1,000,000 distinct CDR3 sequences; around 27% of them were counted only once. The top ten hold approximately 0.71% of the sample.

Trimming removed 4 bases from V and 8 bases from J; the gene matches leave 10 bases unexplained. CDR1 SGHAT and CDR2 FQNNGV were looked up in the germline V gene. The CDR3 sequence holds 14 residues, the cysteine and phenylalanine included. Only the CDR3 portion is preserved as DNA: 42 bases, with reading frame beginning at the first base. The donors were 40 or so Caucasian individuals from Russia, aged roughly 6 to 100 years, who were systemically healthy. Each donor gave roughly 9 milliliters of peripheral blood, drawn into EDTA-treated Vacutainer tubes. PBMCs were isolated by Ficoll-Paque density-gradient centrifugation, with at least 7 million obtained per sample. Total RNA, at least 5 micrograms per sample, was extracted from PBMCs with Trizol reagent. For every donor, flow cytometry on a PBMC aliquot measured the percentage of naive CD45RAhigh/CD27high T cells. These data were also reused for a study on T cells of mothers and their children. As the second paper documents: Donors were nine systemically healthy Caucasian individuals: three mothers and their six children. cDNA synthesis used all of the extracted RNA, with around 1.5 ug of RNA in each 15 ul reaction. In the second PCR, the M1S primer introduced both the sample barcodes and 2-4 random nucleotides. More than 9 million TCR beta CDR3 reads were obtained from each mother, and some 3.3 million reads were obtained from each child. In both related and unrelated pairs, thymic selection shapes the output of TCR recombination in a similar way, with inherited differences having only a minor effect. Normalized repertoire overlap was always found to be slightly, but never significantly, higher in related mother-child pairs than in unrelated mother-child pairs. No persistent microchimeric T cell clones were detected, at a sensitivity of approximately 100 clones per million clonotypes. In the study, deep NGS was used to compare the TCR beta repertoires of mothers and children, and features distinguishing related mother-child pairs from unrelated individuals were sought. Mothers averaged roughly 40 +/- 4 years of age and children averaged approximately 12 +/- 4 years. After adapter ligation with NEBNext reagents, the libraries were sequenced on Illumina HiSeq 2000 with 100+100 nt paired-end reads. To prevent cross-contamination, the mother and child libraries were prepared one month apart and sequenced in separate runs. Each donor had between about 450,000 and 2,100,000 distinct TCR beta clonotypes identified. Naive TCR beta clonotypes were estimated from low-frequency clonotypes matched to each donor's FACS-determined naive share, without sorting.

The source material was blood. The clonotype comes from a girl aged 2 to 9 in good health. The chain links TRBV11-2 with TRBJ1-2; 7 central bases correspond to TRBD1. The CDR3 region has the sequence CASSSRTGGWGYTF. In nucleotides, the sequence is TGTGCCAGCAGCTCCAGGACAGGTGGCTGGGGCTACACCTTC.